This is a list of T cell receptor beta chains from one sample in a study of cytomegalovirus exposure and HLA in healthy donors. The assay was immunoSEQ multiplex PCR, and TCRdb's table has in-frame clones only and misses some. The sample carries approximately 81,000 clones, 74% recorded once. Sequenced sample: PBMCs. The receptor set was obtained from a woman between 50 and 59 years old in good health and CMV-seropositive. CDR3s include the opening cysteine and the closing phenylalanine or tryptophan. D genes are given only for firm matches. Clone size is shown for a subset of rows, as once, few, many or a class of expanded clone.

size,J,D,V,CDR3
-,TRBJ2-7,TRBD2,TRBV7-9,CASSSGLAREQYF
-,TRBJ2-7,TRBD1,TRBV19,CASSISDRVKYEQYF
-,TRBJ1-5,-,TRBV30,CAWSRTGGNQPQHF
-,TRBJ1-2,TRBD1,TRBV29-1,CSVEATGQGGYTF
-,TRBJ2-7,-,TRBV10-3,CAISEGHLYEQYF
-,TRBJ2-3,-,TRBV6-1,CASKWAASTDTQYF
-,TRBJ1-1,-,TRBV6-1,CASALSGPEAFF
-,TRBJ2-2,-,TRBV10-3,CAHSTGSRELFF
-,TRBJ2-1,TRBD2,TRBV6-4,CASSLWGGSYNEQFF
few,TRBJ2-7,TRBD1,TRBV19,CASSAGQGAIYEQYF
-,TRBJ1-2,-,TRBV7-9,CASSLGGGSNYGYTF
-,TRBJ2-2,-,TRBV18,CASSTGAANTGELFF
-,TRBJ2-1,TRBD2,TRBV29-1,CSAPHGTSGIGEQFF
few,TRBJ2-2,TRBD2,TRBV19,CASRGGGKNTGELFF
-,TRBJ1-2,-,TRBV28,CASSLAGALGYTF
once,TRBJ2-7,TRBD2,TRBV29-1,CSVGGLAGVGKGYEQYF
-,TRBJ1-5,-,TRBV19,CASSIRTIASNQPQHF
once,TRBJ2-7,-,TRBV5-1,CASSRGDTPYEQYF
-,TRBJ2-6,-,TRBV6-5,CASSYSPGIGANVLTF
once,TRBJ2-3,TRBD2,TRBV29-1,CSVGAGGKDTQYF
-,TRBJ1-2,-,TRBV9,CASSARGYGYTF
-,TRBJ2-7,TRBD1,TRBV5-4,CASSLGGQSYEQYF
-,TRBJ2-1,-,TRBV29-1,CSVGGGHNEQFF